The 6 T cell receptor beta chains presented below share a single source sample, sequenced in a study of blood T cells in healthy people across ages. The second PCR ran about 6 to 11 cycles with a sample-barcoded 5' primer and J-beta primers. TCRdb ran MiXCR on the 5' RACE reads and lists one entry per CDR3 protein. The sample has about 1.8 million distinct CDR3 sequences, about 50% seen once. Sequenced sample: blood. These receptors all stem from a woman between 35 and 50 years old in good health.

This clonotype was seen a single time. The rearrangement links TRBV6-2 or TRBV6-3 to TRBJ2-1; D is possibly TRBD1 or TRBD2 (5 bases each). Trimming took off 10 bases at V and 1 base at J, with 14 bases between the two ends. Germline loops: CDR1 MNHEY, CDR2 SVGEGT. This CDR3 is 14 amino acids long. This chain's CDR3 is CATKRDGSYNEQFF. The CDR3, as DNA: TGTGCCACAAAACGGGACGGGTCCTACAATGAGCAGTTCTTC.

V gene TRBV7-9 combines with J gene TRBJ2-6; D is unclear. Germline V gene data show CDR1 as SEHNR and CDR2 as FQNEAQ (reference sequence). The V gene lost 1 base and the J gene lost 0 bases, with 10 bases spanning the gap. The CDR3 spans 17 residues. CDR3 bases: TGTGCCAGCAGCTTAGACGAAGTCCTCTCTGGGGCCAACGTCCTGACTTTC. Translation: CASSLDEVLSGANVLTF. The entire variable domain, with the rest obtained from reference TRBV7-9 and TRBJ2-6, is as follows: DTGVSQNPRHKITKRGQNVTFRCDPISEHNRLYWYRQTLGQGPEFLTYFQNEAQLEKSRLLSDRFSAERPKGSFSTLEIQRTEQGDSAMYLCASSLDEVLSGANVLTFGAGSRLTVL.

The chain couples TRBV7-2 to TRBJ2-5, with 8 bases fitting TRBD2. This CDR3 comprises 19 residues. Germline CDR1 reads SGHTA; CDR2 reads FQGNSA. The J segment lost 0 bases and the V segment lost 1 base, leaving 13 bases of the junction unmatched. The CDR3 loop reads CASSLVGSGEPVNQETQYF. CDR3 bases: TGTGCCAGCAGCTTAGTCGGTAGCGGGGAGCCTGTAAACCAAGAGACCCAGTACTTC.

The rearrangement uses TRBV5-4 and TRBJ2-1; 13 bases line up with TRBD2. V trimming: 2 bases; J trimming: 4 bases; junction bases outside the gene matches: 6. This CDR3 has 17 residues. Germline V CDR1 and CDR2: SGHNT, YYREEE (reference sequence). For the CDR3, the DNA is TGTGCCAGCAGCTTTGGGACTAGCGGGGCTAGGTACAATGAGCAGTTCTTC. Its protein is CASSFGTSGARYNEQFF.

The V call is TRBV21-1, the J call TRBJ2-7; the table's D call, TRBD1, was not checked against the DNA. TRBV21-1 is labeled a pseudogene. The CDR3 totals 14 residues. The chain's CDR3 is CASNHGALEYEQYF. The CDR3 DNA reads TGTGCCAGCAACCACGGCGCACTCGAGTACGAGCAGTACTTC.

The J gene is TRBJ2-6, the V gene TRBV29-1; D not resolved. The V gene's germline CDR1 is SQVTM and CDR2 ANQGSEA. The CDR3 length is 15 residues. With 4 bases removed from V and 5 bases from J, the gap between germline ends came to 15 bases. Here the CDR3 DNA reads TGCAGCGTTGTCGTCAGCCCCCTTAGGGCCAACGTCCTGACTTTC. Its translation is CSVVVSPLRANVLTF.